Shown below are 27 T cell receptor beta chains from a single sample sequenced in a study of blood T cell repertoires in COVID-19. The table came from immunoSEQ multiplex PCR; TCRdb's copy has only in-frame clones and leaves some out. The repertoire holds about 240,000 clones, with around 83% as singletons. Sequencing input: peripheral blood. The receptors originated from an elderly woman with acute or convalescent COVID-19.

The chain combines TRBV24-1 with TRBJ2-7; no clear D gene. V dropped 5 bases and J dropped 2 bases, with 12 bases sitting between them. Germline assignment: CDR1 KGHDR and CDR2 SFDVKD. The CDR3 is made up of 14 amino acids. The CDR3 reads CATSAHTPPYEQYF. Written as DNA, the CDR3 is TGTGCCACCAGTGCTCATACTCCTCCCTACGAGCAGTACTTC.

V is TRBV28 and J is TRBJ2-7; 8 bases are a match to TRBD2. Looked up from germline, CDR1 is MDHEN and CDR2 is SYDVKM. The CDR3 contains 15 residues. J was trimmed by 3 bases and V by 4 bases; bases with no gene match: 8. DNA of the CDR3: TGTGCCAGCAGTTCGCCGGGCGGGGGGCACTACGAGCAGTACTTC. Its protein is CASSSPGGGHYEQYF.

The chain couples TRBV23-1 to TRBJ2-1, with D possibly matching TRBD2 (7 bases). TRBV23-1 is an ORF, and what it does is uncertain. CDR3 size: 14 residues. V was trimmed by 9 bases and J by 4 bases, leaving 16 bases between them. CDR3 sequence (DNA): TGCGCCAGTCGGGGGGCCCTCCATTACAATGAGCAGTTCTTC. This encodes CASRGALHYNEQFF.

The rearrangement uses TRBV6-6 and TRBJ2-3; perhaps TRBD2 as D (5 bases). Trimming took off 10 bases at V and 0 bases at J, with 11 bases between the two ends. The CDR3 totals 13 residues. CDR1 and CDR2 from the germline V gene are MNHNY and SVGAGI (reference sequence). In DNA, the CDR3 is TGTGCCACAGAGCGGAGAAGCACAGATACGCAGTATTTT. It yields the protein CATERRSTDTQYF.

This rearrangement joins TRBV2 to TRBJ1-1; D is uncertain. Trimming left V 10 bases short and J 11 bases short, with 17 bases between. From germline, CDR1 is SNHLY and CDR2 FYNNEI. The CDR3 extends over 11 amino acids. The CDR3 here is CATARPDVAFF. In DNA form, the CDR3 reads TGTGCCACAGCGAGACCCGACGTCGCTTTCTTT. Variable domain in full (rest from reference TRBV2 and TRBJ1-1): EPEVTQTPSHQVTQMGQEVILRCVPISNHLYFYWYRQILGQKVEFLVSFYNNEISEKSEIFDDQFSVERPDGSNFTLKIRSTKLEDSAMYFCATARPDVAFFGQGTRLTVV.

This clone was counted a single time. This sequence joins TRBV7-2 and TRBJ2-3; D is possibly TRBD2 (5 bases). Germline V lookup: CDR1 SGHTA, CDR2 FQGNSA. Trimming took off 5 bases at V and 3 bases at J, with 15 bases between the two ends. The CDR3 is 15 residues long. The CDR3 spells CASSVGLRGTDTQYF. Written as DNA, the CDR3 is TGTGCCAGCAGCGTCGGCCTCCGGGGTACAGATACGCAGTATTTT.

Comment on this clone: This specimen includes other DNA sequences encoding the same CDR3. The rearrangement uses TRBV7-9 and TRBJ1-2; D remains unclear. Trimming removed 1 base at V and 2 bases at J, with 5 bases between. The CDR3 is 13 residues long. Per germline, CDR1 SEHNR and CDR2 FQNEAQ (reference sequence). The CDR3 DNA reads as TGTGCCAGCAGCTTAGAGCTGAACTATGGCTACACCTTC. Translation gives CASSLELNYGYTF.

The chain is built from TRBV19 and TRBJ2-1; maybe TRBD1 (6 bases). V was trimmed by 1 base and J by 10 bases, leaving 11 bases between them. The germline CDR1 and CDR2 sequences are LNHDA and SQIVND (reference sequence). The CDR3 sequence is 13 residues long. The CDR3 spells CASSIGQAWEQFF. Here the CDR3 DNA reads TGTGCCAGTAGTATAGGACAGGCCTGGGAGCAGTTCTTC.

This chain connects TRBV18 to TRBJ1-1; D uncertain. Germline CDR1 is KGHSH and CDR2 is LQKENI. V dropped 5 bases and J dropped 0 bases, with 7 bases sitting between them. This CDR3 has 13 residues. The CDR3 spells CASSVVMNTEAFF. CDR3 DNA sequence: TGTGCCAGCTCAGTCGTAATGAACACTGAAGCTTTCTTT.

The chain is built from TRBV3-1 (or the pseudogene TRBV3-2) and TRBJ2-3, with TRBD2 identical over 7 bases. Trimming at V came to 0 bases and at J to 14 bases, leaving 17 bases not matched to a gene. The CDR3 covers 16 residues. The germline CDR1 and CDR2 sequences are LGHDT and YNNKEL (reference sequence). CDR3 in amino acids: CASSQEGPQSGARPYF. The CDR3 DNA reads as TGTGCCAGCAGCCAAGAAGGGCCTCAAAGCGGGGCCCGTCCGTATTTT.

This clone was observed a few times. The chain couples TRBV5-1 to TRBJ1-6; 7 nucleotides match TRBD1. V trimming: 3 bases; J trimming: 7 bases; junction bases outside the gene matches: 10. The CDR3 covers 16 residues. The germline V gene has CDR1 SGHRS and CDR2 YFSETQ. The chain's CDR3 is CASSSPGQKGNSPLHF. CDR3 sequence (DNA): TGCGCCAGCAGCTCACCGGGACAGAAAGGGAATTCACCCCTCCACTTT.

The chain uses TRBV18 and TRBJ1-2, with D tentatively TRBD1 (6 bases). CDR3 size: 13 residues. Trimming pared 8 bases from V and 5 bases from J, leaving 15 bases between. Germline V gene sequence: CDR1 KGHSH, CDR2 LQKENI. The CDR3 reads CASQKDQGYGYTF. CDR3 sequence (DNA): TGTGCCAGCCAAAAAGATCAGGGGTATGGCTACACCTTC.

The rearrangement links TRBV12-3 or TRBV12-4 to TRBJ1-3; TRBD1 is a possible D gene (5 bases). There are 13 residues in the CDR3. Between the trimmed V and J ends, which lost 3 bases and 9 bases, there was a span of 12 bases. CDR3 region: CASSLRQGGTIYF. CDR3 DNA sequence: TGTGCCAGCAGTTTGCGGCAGGGAGGCACCATATATTTT.

The J gene is TRBJ2-1, the V gene TRBV5-1; D is undetermined. The germline gives CDR1 SGHRS, CDR2 YFSETQ. Trimming cost V 0 bases and J 5 bases, with 3 bases left between them. CDR3 size: 12 residues. Here the CDR3 DNA reads TGCGCCAGCAGCTTGGTAAACAATGAGCAGTTCTTC. Its translation is CASSLVNNEQFF.

This chain uses TRBV19 with TRBJ1-5, with D maybe TRBD1 (6 bases). Trimming shortened V by 5 bases and J by 5 bases, and 22 bases separated the two germline ends. The germline V gene encodes CDR1 LNHDA and CDR2 SQIVND (reference sequence). The length of the CDR3 is 17 residues. In DNA form, the CDR3 reads TGTGCCAGTAGTCCCCTTGGGGCAGGGGCCTTTTATCAGCCCCAGCATTTT. Translation gives CASSPLGAGAFYQPQHF.

The chain couples TRBV6-5 to TRBJ2-1; 8 positions agree with TRBD1. The CDR3 runs to 15 residues. Germline lookup yields CDR1 MNHEY and CDR2 SVGAGI. The ends lost 6 bases at V and 1 base at J; junction bases unmatched: 5. Here the CDR3 DNA reads TGTGCCAGCAGGACCGGACAGGGTTCCTACAATGAGCAGTTCTTC. Translation: CASRTGQGSYNEQFF.

The V and J genes are TRBV7-9 and TRBJ1-4, with unresolved D. The CDR3 totals 14 residues. Germline V gives CDR1 SEHNR, CDR2 FQNEAQ (reference sequence). V lost 5 bases, J lost 0 bases, and 7 bases lay in between. CDR3 sequence: CASSNFATNEKLFF. CDR3 nucleotide sequence: TGTGCCAGCAGCAACTTTGCAACTAATGAAAAACTGTTTTTT.

The CDR3 protein is CASSAPGYEQYF. The CDR3, as DNA: TGTGCCAGTAGTGCTCCGGGTTACGAGCAGTACTTC. The chain carries TRBV19 and TRBJ2-7; no definite D call. Germline V lookup: CDR1 LNHDA, CDR2 SQIVND (reference sequence). The CDR3 has 12 residues. Trimming removed 5 bases at V and 4 bases at J, with 9 bases between.

V gene TRBV7-3 combines with J gene TRBJ2-1; possible D gene TRBD2, 5 bases. The germline V gene has CDR1 SGHTA and CDR2 FQGTGA. Between the trimmed V and J ends, which lost 2 bases and 8 bases, there was a span of 16 bases. The CDR3 is 15 residues long. The CDR3 protein is CASSLSPGSSDEQFF. Here the CDR3 DNA reads TGTGCCAGCAGCTTATCACCGGGGAGTAGCGATGAGCAGTTCTTC. The whole variable domain, filled in from reference TRBV7-3 and TRBJ2-1, reads GAGVSQTPSNKVTEKGKYVELRCDPISGHTALYWYRQSLGQGPEFLIYFQGTGAADDSGLPNDRFFAVRPEGSVSTLKIQRTERGDSAVYLCASSLSPGSSDEQFFGPGTRLTVL.

This clone was counted once. This chain joins TRBV5-1 and TRBJ1-4, with 7 nucleotides matching TRBD1. CDR1 and CDR2 from the germline V gene are SGHRS and YFSETQ. The CDR3 is 14 residues long. The V segment lost 4 bases and the J segment 2 bases; nucleotides outside the gene matches: 2. DNA for the CDR3: TGCGCCAGCAGCCAGGGGGGCACTAATGAAAAACTGTTTTTT. This encodes CASSQGGTNEKLFF.

The chain uses TRBV6-6 and TRBJ1-4; weak D call: TRBD1 (6 bases). Germline-derived CDR1 and CDR2 are MNHNY and SVGAGI (reference sequence). The CDR3 covers 14 residues. V shed 5 bases and J shed 8 bases, with 15 bases lying between them. CDR3 nucleotides: TGTGCCAGCAGTGACACAGGGAATGGGGAAAAACTGTTTTTT. This encodes CASSDTGNGEKLFF.

The rearrangement joins TRBV5-4 to TRBJ2-1, with D possibly matching TRBD1 (6 bases). V was clipped by 3 bases and J by 2 bases, with 12 bases between them. CDR3 length: 15 amino acids. Per germline, CDR1 SGHNT and CDR2 YYREEE (reference sequence). The CDR3 nucleotides read TGTGCCAGCAGCTCAAGACAGGTACCCTACAATGAGCAGTTCTTC. Protein: CASSSRQVPYNEQFF. Together with reference TRBV5-4 and TRBJ2-1, the CDR3 gives the full variable domain: ETGVTQSPTHLIKTRGQQVTLRCSSQSGHNTVSWYQQALGQGPQFIFQYYREEENGRGNFPPRFSGLQFPNYSSELNVNALELDDSALYLCASSSRQVPYNEQFFGPGTRLTVL.

This clone occurred a few times. This rearrangement joins TRBV28 to TRBJ1-4, with a possible D match to TRBD1 (5 bases). This CDR3 is 12 amino acids long. Germline V gene sequence: CDR1 MDHEN, CDR2 SYDVKM. V dropped 8 bases and J dropped 7 bases, with 11 bases sitting between them. Written as DNA, the CDR3 is TGTGCCAGCTCGGCAGGGCGTGAAAAACTGTTTTTT. It yields the protein CASSAGREKLFF.

The V call is TRBV12-5, the J call TRBJ1-1, with D perhaps TRBD1 (6 bases). V shed 6 bases and J shed 0 bases, with 11 bases lying between them. Germline CDR1 is LGHNT and CDR2 is FRNRAP. CDR3 size: 14 residues. In DNA form, the CDR3 reads TGTGCTAGTGGATCCCACAGGGTGAACACTGAAGCTTTCTTT. It translates to CASGSHRVNTEAFF.

The V call is TRBV7-9, the J call TRBJ1-1; D possibly corresponds to TRBD1 (5 bases). CDR1 SEHNR and CDR2 FQNEAQ come from the germline V gene (reference sequence). Trimming shortened V by 4 bases and J by 4 bases, and 19 bases separated the two germline ends. The CDR3 consists of 16 residues. This CDR3 is CASSSGLGVRGTEAFF. The CDR3 region has the DNA TGTGCCAGCAGCTCGGGACTTGGGGTCCGCGGCACTGAAGCTTTCTTT. Combining the CDR3 with reference TRBV7-9 and TRBJ1-1 gives the whole variable domain DTGVSQNPRHKITKRGQNVTFRCDPISEHNRLYWYRQTLGQGPEFLTYFQNEAQLEKSRLLSDRFSAERPKGSFSTLEIQRTEQGDSAMYLCASSSGLGVRGTEAFFGQGTRLTVV.

V gene TRBV29-1 combines with J gene TRBJ2-3, with 8 bases aligning to TRBD2. The CDR3 has 16 amino acids. Germline CDR1 is SQVTM and CDR2 is ANQGSEA. Unmatched junction bases numbered 11, after V lost 3 bases and J lost 3 bases. Here the CDR3 reads CSVEAGGGGRTDTQYF. The DNA for the CDR3 is TGCAGCGTTGAGGCGGGTGGCGGGGGGCGTACAGATACGCAGTATTTT.

This clone was observed a handful of times. The V gene is TRBV10-3, the J gene TRBJ1-2, with TRBD1 identical over 7 bases. Trimming took 6 bases from V and 4 from J; bases not matched to a gene: 11. Germline assignment: CDR1 ENHRY and CDR2 SYGVKD. This CDR3 region has 15 residues. The chain's CDR3 is CAISDRQGVSYGYTF. CDR3 DNA: TGTGCCATCAGCGATAGACAGGGCGTCAGCTATGGCTACACCTTC.